Following are 10 T cell receptor beta chains from one sample sequenced in a study of blood T cell repertoires in COVID-19. Only in-frame clones appear in the TCRdb table, and some are missing; sequencing was by immunoSEQ multiplex PCR. The repertoire includes about 160,000 clones, approximately 80% of them detected once, and about 8.3% sits in the top ten. What was sequenced was peripheral blood. The source is a man in his 60s with acute or convalescent COVID-19.

This chain joins TRBV7-3 and TRBJ1-6; D is perhaps TRBD1 (5 bases). Trimming left V 2 bases short and J 10 bases short, with 12 bases between. CDR3 length: 14 amino acids. Germline CDR1 and CDR2: SGHTA and FQGTGA. CDR3 sequence: CASSLEGVGSPLHF. The DNA for the CDR3 is TGTGCCAGCAGCTTAGAAGGGGTCGGATCACCCCTCCACTTT.

The rearrangement joins TRBV7-2 to TRBJ2-3, with D perhaps matching TRBD2 (6 bases). V dropped 1 base and J dropped 6 bases, with 14 bases sitting between them. The germline V gene has CDR1 SGHTA and CDR2 FQGNSA. The CDR3 runs to 15 residues. The CDR3 loop reads CASSLGSGSYDTQYF. The CDR3, as DNA: TGTGCCAGCAGCTTAGGTAGCGGCTCATACGATACGCAGTATTTT. Full variable domain (rest looked up from reference TRBV7-2 and TRBJ2-3): GAGVSQSPSNKVTEKGKDVELRCDPISGHTALYWYRQSLGQGLEFLIYFQGNSAPDKSGLPSDRFSAERTGGSVSTLTIQRTQQEDSAVYLCASSLGSGSYDTQYFGPGTRLTVL.

V usage is TRBV11-2 and J usage is TRBJ2-3; 7 positions match TRBD2. The CDR3 has 14 residues. Trimming at V came to 5 bases and at J to 2 bases, leaving 4 bases not matched to a gene. CDR1 is SGHAT and CDR2 is FQNNGV in the germline V gene. The CDR3 DNA reads TGTGCCAGCAGCCTCCGACTAGCCACAGATACGCAGTATTTT. Residues: CASSLRLATDTQYF.

V is TRBV18 and J is TRBJ2-2; D is unclear. V was shortened by 2 bases and J by 0 bases, with 4 bases between the two germline ends. CDR3 size: 14 residues. The germline CDR1 and CDR2 sequences are KGHSH and LQKENI. CDR3 DNA: TGTGCCAGCTCACCAGCGACGAACACCGGGGAGCTGTTTTTT. Residues: CASSPATNTGELFF.

The chain is built from TRBV3-1 (or the pseudogene TRBV3-2) and TRBJ2-5; D is perhaps TRBD2 (5 bases). This CDR3 region has 14 residues. V was cut by 1 base and J by 5 bases, with 11 bases left in between. Germline V gene lookup returns CDR1 LGHDT and CDR2 YNNKEL (reference sequence). CDR3 in amino acids: CASSQGASRETQYF. CDR3 nucleotide sequence: TGTGCCAGCAGCCAAGGGGCTAGCAGGGAGACCCAGTACTTC.

The V call is TRBV6-1, the J call TRBJ1-3; D unresolved. The CDR3 sequence is 17 residues long. V lost 4 bases and J lost 2, with 18 bases in between. Germline CDR1 is MNHNS and CDR2 is SASEGT. CDR3: CASSGPGVELTGNTIYF. The CDR3 coding sequence is TGTGCCAGCAGTGGTCCGGGAGTTGAGCTTACTGGAAACACCATATATTTT.

The V and J genes are TRBV27 and TRBJ1-6; TRBD1 aligns across 11 bases. CDR3 length: 16 amino acids. Germline CDR1 MNHEY, CDR2 SMNVEV (reference sequence). V was pared by 3 bases and J by 6 bases, with 4 bases of the junction left unmatched. CDR3 in DNA: TGTGCCAGCAGTTTTGGACAGGGGGCGGGTAATTCACCCCTCCACTTT. Translating gives CASSFGQGAGNSPLHF.

The rearrangement joins TRBV30 to TRBJ1-2, with D possibly TRBD1 on 5 matching bases. The germline V gene encodes CDR1 GTSNPN and CDR2 SVGIG (reference sequence). The V end was cut by 3 bases, the J end by 8 bases, with 10 bases between. CDR3 length: 11 residues. Here the CDR3 reads CAWRRGGGYTF. The CDR3 DNA follows: TGTGCCTGGAGAAGGGGTGGCGGCTACACCTTC.

This clone was picked up a small number of times. The chain is built from TRBV29-1 and TRBJ1-1, with TRBD1 as a possible D gene (6 bases). This CDR3 is built from 13 residues. Germline CDR1 and CDR2: SQVTM and ANQGSEA. V lost 6 bases to trimming and J lost 5 bases, with 16 bases between them. The CDR3 bases are TGCAGCGTCGGAGGGGGGAGGGGGACTGAAGCTTTCTTT. As protein: CSVGGGRGTEAFF.

V gene TRBV27 combines with J gene TRBJ2-7; D is uncertain. The CDR3 is 14 amino acids. The germline V and J ends were trimmed by 2 bases and 6 bases, with 14 bases remaining between them. Germline V gene data show CDR1 as MNHEY and CDR2 as SMNVEV (reference sequence). CDR3 bases: TGTGCCAGCAGTTTAGTCCCTCTAACCTCCGAGCAGTACTTC. It codes for CASSLVPLTSEQYF.